Included here is one T cell receptor (beta chain) sequence, with context. Its specificity is unknown. This record comes from a study of identical twins. Notes on the study in general: Findings depended on cross-sectional statistics rather than tracking the same donors. Clonotypes of the beta chain that were abundant in cord blood carried fewer insertions (memory repertoires showed none).

TCRdb ran MiXCR on the 5' RACE reads and lists one entry per CDR3 protein. This sample carries a few hundred thousand distinct CDR3 sequences, more than 20% of them seen once, and the ten largest clones take about 3%. Looked up from germline, CDR1 is SNHLY and CDR2 is FYNNEI. V shed 3 bases, J shed 1 base, and the junction held 3 bases outside the gene matches. The CDR3 contains 15 residues. The sample also formed part of further work on T cells expressing NK-cell markers.

The chain recombines TRBV2 with TRBJ2-1; 7 bases are shared with TRBD2. The origin of this receptor is a woman in her late teens or twenties in good health. Sequenced: CD4+ T cells sorted from blood. CDR3 in DNA: TGTGCCAGCAGTGATTGGGGGGGTTCCTACAATGAGCAGTTCTTC. Translation gives CASSDWGGSYNEQFF. The whole variable domain, filled in from reference TRBV2 and TRBJ2-1, reads EPEVTQTPSHQVTQMGQEVILRCVPISNHLYFYWYRQILGQKVEFLVSFYNNEISEKSEIFDDQFSVERPDGSNFTLKIRSTKLEDSAMYFCASSDWGGSYNEQFFGPGTRLTVL.